The 16 T cell receptor beta chains given below trace back to one sample, sequenced in a study of cytomegalovirus exposure and HLA in healthy donors. Some clones are missing from TCRdb's copy, which holds only in-frame ones; the method was immunoSEQ multiplex PCR. Among about 360,000 clones, 86% were seen once, and the ten largest hold roughly 0.8%. The sample taken for sequencing was PBMCs. These receptors were collected from a woman under 30 in good health and CMV-seronegative.

The gene calls are TRBV6-1 and TRBJ1-5; TRBD1 is a possible D gene (6 bases). The germline CDR1 and CDR2 sequences are MNHNS and SASEGT. The CDR3 has 15 residues. V gave up 2 bases and J gave up 0 bases, with 8 bases separating them. The CDR3 here is CASSERGGSNQPQHF. The CDR3 nucleotides read TGTGCCAGCAGTGAACGAGGGGGTAGCAATCAGCCCCAGCATTTT.

The CDR3 is CASSVTSGSSYNEQFF. CDR3 nucleotides: TGTGCCAGCAGCGTAACTAGCGGGAGCTCCTACAATGAGCAGTTCTTC. This rearrangement joins TRBV9 to TRBJ2-1; the match to TRBD2 covers 11 bases. In germline, CDR1 is SGDLS, CDR2 YYNGEE. Trimming removed 1 base from V and 0 bases from J; junction bases left unmatched: 0. The CDR3 has 16 residues.

The rearrangement links TRBV28 to TRBJ2-1; a possible D gene is TRBD2 (5 bases). CDR1 is MDHEN, CDR2 SYDVKM, per germline. The CDR3 contains 11 residues. V was pared by 8 bases and J by 6 bases, with 8 bases between. In DNA form, the CDR3 reads TGTGCCAGCGTGGGGAGCAATGAGCAGTTCTTC. It is translated as CASVGSNEQFF.

J is TRBJ2-5 and V is TRBV15; possible D gene TRBD2, 5 bases. Deletions cut 5 bases from V and 9 bases from J, with 10 bases between. CDR1 LNHNV and CDR2 YYDKDF come from the germline V gene (reference sequence). The CDR3 totals 11 residues. The CDR3 spells CATSPTGAQYF. The CDR3 DNA follows: TGTGCCACCAGCCCGACCGGGGCCCAGTACTTC.

The chain uses TRBV6-5 and TRBJ1-5; D gene uncertain. Germline CDR1 reads MNHEY; CDR2 reads SVGAGI. CDR3 length: 13 residues. The V end lost 5 bases, the J end lost 8 bases, and 13 bases lay between the germline ends. CDR3: CASSPPGREPQHF. CDR3 in DNA: TGTGCCAGCAGTCCCCCAGGTCGTGAGCCCCAGCATTTT.

Written as DNA, the CDR3 is TGTGCCAGCAGCGAACAGGGGGCGGCCGGAGATACGCAGTATTTT. This codes for CASSEQGAAGDTQYF. This chain uses TRBV7-3 with TRBJ2-3, with 9 bases lining up with TRBD1. This CDR3 is built from 15 residues. The junction had 8 bases not matched to a gene; V was cut back by 5 bases and J by 5 bases. The V gene's germline CDR1 is SGHTA and CDR2 FQGTGA.

The chain recombines TRBV2 with TRBJ2-7; TRBD1 matches 7 bases. This CDR3 comprises 17 residues. Germline V gene sequence: CDR1 SNHLY, CDR2 FYNNEI. V lost 2 bases, J lost 2 bases, and 12 bases stayed unmatched. The DNA for the CDR3 is TGTGCCAGCAGTGAATTAGGTGATGAAGGGACAGCCTACGAGCAGTACTTC. Its translation: CASSELGDEGTAYEQYF.

This chain uses TRBV5-1 with TRBJ1-1; perhaps TRBD1 as D (6 bases). V was clipped by 4 bases and J by 7 bases, with 11 bases between them. This CDR3 has 12 residues. Germline V lookup: CDR1 SGHRS, CDR2 YFSETQ. CDR3: CASSTRDNEAFF. CDR3 nucleotide sequence: TGCGCCAGCAGCACCCGGGACAATGAAGCTTTCTTT.

This clone was found once. The J gene is TRBJ2-1, the V gene TRBV4-1; TRBD1 aligns across 9 bases. Germline V gene sequence: CDR1 MGHRA, CDR2 YSYEKL. The CDR3 totals 16 residues. The V segment lost 5 bases and the J segment 7 bases; nucleotides outside the gene matches: 12. CDR3: CASSSRGQGVGNEQFF. Here the CDR3 DNA reads TGCGCCAGCAGCTCCCGGGGACAGGGAGTCGGGAATGAGCAGTTCTTC.

CDR3 loop: CASSSLHRGTVDEQYF. CDR3 bases: TGTGCCAGCAGTTCCCTACACAGGGGAACCGTGGACGAGCAGTACTTC. V gene TRBV28 combines with J gene TRBJ2-7; 7 positions agree with TRBD1. The CDR3 loop spans 16 amino acids. With V trimmed by 4 bases and J by 5 bases, 14 bases remained unmatched. Germline loops: CDR1 MDHEN, CDR2 SYDVKM.

The chain links TRBV5-4 to TRBJ2-5; 11 bases line up with TRBD2. This CDR3 spans 15 amino acids. The V gene end was trimmed by 4 bases and the J gene end by 3 bases; junction bases not matched to a gene: 5. Germline CDR1 and CDR2: SGHNT and YYREEE (reference sequence). CDR3 amino acids: CASSQLAGEKETQYF. The CDR3 DNA is TGTGCCAGCAGCCAACTAGCGGGGGAAAAAGAGACCCAGTACTTC.

This chain links TRBV11-1 with TRBJ2-7; 12 bases align to TRBD2. V lost 5 bases and J lost 6; bases outside the gene matches: 8. The CDR3 has 15 amino acids. Germline V CDR1 and CDR2: SGHAT, FQDESV (reference sequence). The CDR3 sequence: CASSPTSGGIGEQYF. The CDR3 region has the DNA TGTGCCAGCAGCCCGACTAGCGGGGGAATCGGCGAGCAGTACTTC. Drawing the rest from reference TRBV11-1 and TRBJ2-7, the complete variable domain is EAEVAQSPRYKITEKSQAVAFWCDPISGHATLYWYRQILGQGPELLVQFQDESVVDDSQLPKDRFSAERLKGVDSTLKIQPAELGDSAMYLCASSPTSGGIGEQYFGPGTRLTVT.

The chain employs TRBV5-1 and TRBJ2-7, with 8 bases aligning to TRBD2. This CDR3 is 15 amino acids long. Germline V gene sequence: CDR1 SGHRS, CDR2 YFSETQ. Trimming at V came to 5 bases and at J to 0 bases, leaving 7 bases not matched to a gene. The CDR3 loop is CASRLAVASSYEQYF. The CDR3 DNA is TGCGCCAGCAGACTAGCGGTAGCTAGCTCCTACGAGCAGTACTTC.

The chain links TRBV28 to TRBJ2-7, with TRBD1 matching 7 bases. J was trimmed by 5 bases and V by 5 bases; bases with no gene match: 3. The CDR3 has 12 residues. The V gene's germline CDR1 is MDHEN and CDR2 SYDVKM. The CDR3 DNA sequence: TGTGCCAGCAGTCACAGGGGCAACGAGCAGTACTTC. It is translated as CASSHRGNEQYF.

V gene TRBV5-1 combines with J gene TRBJ2-7; 8 nucleotides align to TRBD2. This CDR3 region has 15 residues. In germline, CDR1 is SGHRS, CDR2 YFSETQ. The ends lost 0 bases at V and 5 bases at J; junction bases unmatched: 7. CDR3 residues: CASSLAGTSLDEQYF. CDR3 nucleotides: TGCGCCAGCAGCTTGGCCGGGACTAGTTTAGACGAGCAGTACTTC.

The V gene is TRBV13, the J gene TRBJ2-1; 8 nucleotides align to TRBD2. This CDR3 spans 16 amino acids. Germline V gives CDR1 PRHDT, CDR2 FYEKMQ (reference sequence). The V segment lost 1 base and the J segment 2 bases; nucleotides outside the gene matches: 4. CDR3 in DNA: TGTGCCAGCAGCTTAGAACGGGGGGGCGCCTACAATGAGCAGTTCTTC. Translation: CASSLERGGAYNEQFF.